Listed below are T cell receptor beta chains from one sample, sequenced in a study of control samples from healthy donors and cancer patients. Only in-frame clones appear in the TCRdb table, and some are missing; sequencing was by immunoSEQ multiplex PCR. The data hold around 82,000 clones, with 75% to 90% observed a single time. The sample consisted of blood. The receptors derive from a man aged 50 to 60 in good health. CDR3s include the opening cysteine and the closing phenylalanine or tryptophan. D genes are given only for firm matches. Size is stated for part of the rows, as once, few or many counts, or as a class when the clone is expanded.

d_gene,len,j_gene,abundance,v_gene,CDR3aa,CDR3nt
TRBD2,14,TRBJ2-5,.,TRBV7-2,CASSLRAGQETQYF,TGTGCCAGCAGCTTAAGAGCGGGGCAAGAGACCCAGTACTTC
.,14,TRBJ2-5,.,TRBV2,CASSPDRRQETQYF,TGTGCCAGCAGTCCCGACAGGAGACAAGAGACCCAGTACTTC
.,17,TRBJ1-1,.,TRBV7-9,CASSLEGPAEMNTEAFF,TGTGCCAGCAGCTTAGAGGGACCCGCAGAAATGAACACTGAAGCTTTCTTT
TRBD2,16,TRBJ2-5,.,TRBV3-1/TRBV3-2,CASSPISGGDQETQYF,TGTGCCAGCAGCCCTATTAGCGGGGGGGATCAAGAGACCCAGTACTTC
TRBD1,15,TRBJ1-6,.,TRBV5-1,CASSLGQGVWSPLHF,TGCGCCAGCAGCTTGGGACAGGGGGTTTGGTCACCCCTCCACTTT
.,14,TRBJ2-1,.,TRBV7-3,CASSHGQYYNEQFF,TGTGCCAGCAGCCACGGACAGTATTACAATGAGCAGTTCTTC
TRBD1,15,TRBJ2-7,.,TRBV7-9,CASSWGQGATDEQYF,TGTGCCAGCAGCTGGGGACAGGGGGCGACGGACGAGCAGTACTTC
.,14,TRBJ1-5,.,TRBV7-9,CASSLGRSNQPQHF,TGTGCCAGCAGCTTAGGTCGTAGCAATCAGCCCCAGCATTTT
TRBD2,16,TRBJ2-5,.,TRBV7-7,CASSPGERGLGETQYF,TGTGCCAGCAGCCCGGGGGAGCGGGGGCTGGGAGAGACCCAGTACTTC
.,13,TRBJ1-2,.,TRBV11-2,CASSRDNVYGYTF,TGTGCCAGCAGCCGGGACAATGTCTATGGCTACACCTTC
.,17,TRBJ2-2,few,TRBV5-8,CASSLAWGDFNTGELFF,TGTGCCAGCAGCTTGGCCTGGGGTGACTTTAACACCGGGGAGCTGTTTTTT
TRBD1,16,TRBJ1-4,.,TRBV4-1,CASSRGTDATNEKLFF,TGCGCCAGCAGCCGGGGGACAGATGCAACTAATGAAAAACTGTTTTTT
TRBD2,15,TRBJ2-2,.,TRBV19,CASTSGLAATGELFF,TGTGCCAGTACCTCGGGACTAGCAGCCACCGGGGAGCTGTTTTTT
.,11,TRBJ1-2,.,TRBV4-3,CASSRGESYTF,TGCGCCAGCAGCCGCGGGGAGAGCTACACCTTC
.,17,TRBJ1-5,.,TRBV7-8,CASSVKGDILRGQPQHF,TGTGCCAGCAGCGTCAAGGGGGACATTCTAAGGGGTCAGCCCCAGCATTTT
.,19,TRBJ1-2,once,TRBV5-1,CASSGPLGRSVEDYYGYTF,TGCGCCAGCAGCGGCCCCTTGGGCAGGAGCGTGGAGGACTACTATGGCTACACCTTC
.,16,TRBJ1-5,.,TRBV25-1,CASSDHDTDSNQPQHF,TGTGCCAGCAGTGACCACGACACCGACAGCAATCAGCCCCAGCATTTT
.,14,TRBJ2-3,.,TRBV19,CASSITGSTDTQYF,TGTGCCAGTAGTATTACGGGAAGCACAGATACGCAGTATTTT
TRBD2,16,TRBJ2-3,.,TRBV5-1,CASSLVLAGNTDTQYF,TGCGCCAGCAGCTTGGTACTAGCGGGGAACACAGATACGCAGTATTTT
TRBD2,14,TRBJ2-3,few,TRBV19,CASSFSGGDDTQYF,TGTGCCAGTAGTTTTAGTGGGGGGGATGATACGCAGTATTTT
TRBD2,14,TRBJ2-3,.,TRBV5-1,CASSLGLAGDTQYF,TGCGCCAGCAGCCTCGGACTAGCGGGCGATACGCAGTATTTT
.,14,TRBJ2-5,.,TRBV2,CATYDEGEGETQYF,TGTGCCACCTACGACGAGGGGGAGGGAGAGACCCAGTACTTC
TRBD2,15,TRBJ2-7,.,TRBV4-1,CASSQREVSSYEQYF,TGCGCCAGCAGCCAACGGGAGGTGAGCTCCTACGAGCAGTACTTC
.,16,TRBJ1-6,.,TRBV27,CASSYPTDKNNSPLHF,TGTGCCAGCAGTTACCCCACCGACAAGAATAATTCACCCCTCCACTTT
.,15,TRBJ1-4,.,TRBV28,CASSWGPDIAEKLFF,TGTGCCAGCAGTTGGGGGCCGGACATAGCTGAAAAACTGTTTTTT